The entry below describes one T cell receptor beta chain. Its target is unknown. In the PCR, 60 Vbeta and 13 Jbeta primers were used. Original analysis: About 10 million shared chains were among the approximately 82 million unique TCR beta chains that a later analysis counted. Only in-frame clones appear in the TCRdb table, and some are missing; sequencing was by immunoSEQ multiplex PCR. D and trimming were read from the DNA, whereas the V and J calls and clone size are those reported in that table. The sample consists of 170,000 or so clones, 81% of them appearing once. The germline gives CDR1 LNHDA, CDR2 SQIVND (reference sequence). With 0 bases removed from V and 0 bases from J, the gap between germline ends came to 5 bases. The CDR3 is made up of 14 amino acids. The source of the sample is a study of cytomegalovirus exposure and HLA in healthy donors. The study, taken as a whole, reports: Later analysis identified a missense DCLRE1C variant that was linked to TCR beta V- and J-gene trimming.

The sequencing sample was made of PBMCs. This clonotype was obtained from a woman in her twenties or thirties in good health and CMV-seronegative. V usage is TRBV19 and J usage is TRBJ1-2, with no clear D. The chain's CDR3 is CASSIDGTNYGYTF. For the CDR3, the DNA is TGTGCCAGTAGTATAGACGGGACTAACTATGGCTACACCTTC.